This is a list of T cell receptor beta chains from one sample in a study of CD8 T cells in Susac syndrome. TCRdb used MiXCR to reprocess the immunoSEQ multiplex PCR reads, holding one entry per CDR3 protein. Of approximately 100,000 distinct CDR3 sequences listed, 80% to 95% are singletons. The sequencing sample was made of CD4+ T cells from PBMCs. The source of these receptors is a human donor in good health. The CDR3 runs from the conserved cysteine through the conserved F or W. The D gene is left open where the match is weak. Not all rows give a size; the values are once, few, many and, for expanded clones, a class.

v_call	d_call	j_call	clone_size	cdr3_nt	cdr3_aa
TRBV12-3/TRBV12-4	TRBD2	TRBJ2-1	-	TGTGCCAGCAGTTTATATAGCGGGGACTACAATGAGCAGTTCTTC	CASSLYSGDYNEQFF
TRBV19	-	TRBJ2-4	-	TGTGCCAGTAGGGGTGGAAACATTCAGTACTTC	CASRGGNIQYF
TRBV27	-	TRBJ1-3	-	TGTGCCAGCAGTTTATCCGGATCGTCTGGAAACACCATATATTTT	CASSLSGSSGNTIYF
TRBV6-2/TRBV6-3	-	TRBJ1-1	once	TGTGCCAGCAGTTACTCTATGATTATGAACACTGAAGCTTTCTTT	CASSYSMIMNTEAFF
TRBV30	-	TRBJ2-6	-	TGTGCCTGGGAAGGACGAAGCTCTGGGGCCAACGTCCTGACTTTC	CAWEGRSSGANVLTF
TRBV7-2	-	TRBJ2-6	-	TGTGCCAGCAGCCGAAGGCAGGTCCTCACTGGGGCCAACGTCCTGACTTTC	CASSRRQVLTGANVLTF
TRBV6-1	-	TRBJ1-1	-	TGTGCCAGTACCATGACACTGAACACTGAAGCTTTCTTT	CASTMTLNTEAFF
TRBV7-2	TRBD1	TRBJ2-7	-	TGTGCCAGCAGCTCCCTAGGCAGGGGGCCGTACGAGCAGTACTTC	CASSSLGRGPYEQYF
TRBV19	-	TRBJ1-1	-	TGTGCCAGTAGTATCCAGGGGTATCAAGCTTTCTTT	CASSIQGYQAFF
TRBV30	TRBD1	TRBJ2-5	once	TGTGCCTGGAGACAAGGGACAGGGGGCGCGGAGACCCAGTACTTC	CAWRQGTGGAETQYF
TRBV9	-	TRBJ1-3	-	TGTGCCAGCAGCGTAACGGGACACCGCTTGGGAAACACCATATATTTT	CASSVTGHRLGNTIYF
TRBV12-3/TRBV12-4	TRBD1	TRBJ2-2	-	TGTGCCAGCCGGCGGACAGGAGCGAACACCGGGGAGCTGTTTTTT	CASRRTGANTGELFF
TRBV9	-	TRBJ1-2	-	TGTGCCAGCAGCCCGCAAATGGGGGCAGGGCAGAACTATGGCTACACCTTC	CASSPQMGAGQNYGYTF
TRBV5-1	-	TRBJ2-7	-	TGCGCCAGCAGCTTGTTGGGGGACTACGAGCAGTACTTC	CASSLLGDYEQYF
TRBV5-1	TRBD2	TRBJ2-3	-	TGCGCCAGCAGCTTGGTTAAGCTAGCGGGATCTGATACGCAGTATTTT	CASSLVKLAGSDTQYF
TRBV7-9	-	TRBJ2-3	-	TGTGCCAGCAGTAAGGACCTCCGGGGGCAGTATTTT	CASSKDLRGQYF
TRBV27	-	TRBJ2-1	-	TGTGCCAGCAGTACCGGGCCCAAAAATGAGCAGTTCTTC	CASSTGPKNEQFF